Listed below are T cell receptor beta chains from one sample, sequenced in a study of T-cell reconstitution after alpha-beta-depleted transplantation in children. TCRdb reprocessed the PCR reads with MiXCR, giving one entry per CDR3 protein. The sample holds 800,000 to 1,000,000 distinct CDR3 sequences; about 30% are singletons and the top ten take over 25%. This material consisted of PBMCs, mostly from graft donor cells, taken 360 days after TCRalphabeta/CD19-depleted stem cell transplant. These receptor sequences come from a boy in the first two years of life who had a stem cell transplant for SCID, so the T cells may come from the graft donor. CDR3s include the opening cysteine and the closing phenylalanine or tryptophan. A D gene is named only where the DNA matches it firmly. Only part of the rows carry a size: once, few, many, or a class if the clone is expanded.

d_call	clone_size	j_call	v_call	cdr3_aa	cdr3_nt
TRBD1	few	TRBJ2-3	TRBV6-2/TRBV6-3	CASSYPGGRTDTQYF	TGTGCCAGCAGTTACCCAGGGGGTAGGACAGATACGCAGTATTTT
NA	few	TRBJ2-1	TRBV20-1	CSASVSGVYNEQFF	TGCAGTGCTAGTGTGTCGGGGGTATACAATGAGCAGTTCTTC
NA	few	TRBJ2-1	TRBV12-3/TRBV12-4	CASSPQRINEQFF	TGTGCCAGCAGTCCCCAACGTATAAATGAGCAGTTCTTC
NA	NA	TRBJ2-3	TRBV29-1	CSAVPPGATDTQYF	TGCAGCGCCGTGCCTCCAGGAGCGACAGATACGCAGTATTTT
NA	NA	TRBJ2-7	TRBV6-1	CASTLWGASVSSYEQYF	TGTGCCAGCACCCTGTGGGGGGCGTCGGTCAGCTCCTACGAGCAGTACTTC
NA	NA	TRBJ1-1	TRBV12-3/TRBV12-4	CASSSPSRERNTEAFF	TGTGCCAGCAGTTCCCCAAGCAGGGAGCGGAACACTGAAGCTTTCTTT
NA	few	TRBJ2-1	TRBV25-1	CASSEPRGGNEQFF	TGTGCCAGCAGTGAACCGAGAGGTGGCAATGAGCAGTTCTTC
NA	few	TRBJ2-7	TRBV7-9	CASSLVLGQPGGYEQYF	TGTGCCAGCAGCTTAGTCCTTGGACAACCTGGGGGTTACGAGCAGTACTTC
NA	NA	TRBJ1-2	TRBV27	CASSLYGPGGYTF	TGTGCCAGCAGTTTATACGGCCCTGGGGGCTACACCTTC
NA	NA	TRBJ2-5	TRBV5-1	CASSPGPGEETQYF	TGCGCCAGCAGCCCGGGGCCGGGTGAAGAGACCCAGTACTTC
NA	few	TRBJ1-1	TRBV12-3/TRBV12-4	CASSLGRSEAFF	TGTGCCAGCAGTTTAGGACGGAGTGAAGCTTTCTTT
NA	few	TRBJ1-3	TRBV5-1	CASSLGILISGNTIYF	TGCGCCAGCAGCTTGGGGATATTGATCTCTGGAAACACCATATATTTT
NA	NA	TRBJ2-3	TRBV11-2	CASSPGEGPLTDTQYF	TGTGCCAGCAGCCCTGGGGAAGGACCACTCACAGATACGCAGTATTTT
NA	NA	TRBJ2-3	TRBV5-6	CASSWSPDTQYF	TGTGCCAGCAGCTGGAGCCCAGATACGCAGTATTTT
NA	NA	TRBJ1-1	TRBV29-1	CSVEPLTGLNTEAFF	TGCAGCGTCGAACCTTTGACAGGCCTGAACACTGAAGCTTTCTTT
NA	once	TRBJ2-1	TRBV20-1	CSANGGGAVSYNEQFF	TGCAGTGCTAACGGGGGCGGGGCTGTCTCCTACAATGAGCAGTTCTTC
NA	NA	TRBJ2-5	TRBV15	CATSRDYGAPDF	TGTGCCACCAGCAGAGATTACGGGGCACCAGACTTC
TRBD2	few	TRBJ2-1	TRBV20-1	CSARDRSGGNNEQFF	TGCAGTGCTAGAGATAGGAGCGGGGGTAACAATGAGCAGTTCTTC
NA	many	TRBJ2-3	TRBV20-1	CSARVSTDTQYF	TGCAGTGCTAGGGTCAGCACAGATACGCAGTATTTT
NA	few	TRBJ1-2	TRBV3-1	CASSQGGGSLYGYTF	TGTGCCAGCAGCCAAGGAGGGGGGTCTCTCTATGGCTACACCTTC
TRBD1	NA	TRBJ2-5	TRBV4-3	CASSVYRQGGTQYF	TGCGCCAGCAGCGTTTATCGACAGGGGGGGACCCAGTACTTC
TRBD1	NA	TRBJ2-1	TRBV12-3/TRBV12-4	CASSRRDSNNEQFF	TGTGCCAGCAGCCGTCGGGACAGTAACAATGAGCAGTTCTTC